This T cell receptor beta chain derives from a study of CD8 T cells in Susac syndrome. Healthy donors constituted the controls, which were matched for age and sex. Germline-derived CDR1 and CDR2 are LNHDA and SQIVND (reference sequence). This CDR3 contains 13 residues. With 8 bases removed from V and 8 bases from J, the gap between germline ends came to 18 bases. This clonotype showed up just a few times. An amount of RNA that ranged from roughly 0.5 to 1 ug was reverse transcribed with random hexamers. Amplification of TCR beta CDR3 spanned 54 Vbeta and 13 Jbeta via immunoSEQ multiplex PCR. From the immunoSEQ multiplex PCR reads, TCRdb called clonotypes with MiXCR, one entry per CDR3 protein. Among around 130,000 distinct CDR3 sequences listed, around 95% were seen once.

The rearrangement links TRBV19 to TRBJ1-2, with D uncertain. This sequence was found in a human donor in good health. The specimen was CD4+ T cells from PBMCs. This chain's CDR3 is CASFSNRESGYTF. As DNA, the CDR3 is TGTGCCAGTTTTTCCAACCGGGAGAGCGGCTACACCTTC.